This is a list of T cell receptor beta chains from one sample in a study of T cell changes during pregnancy in multiple sclerosis. Method: immunoSEQ multiplex PCR; TCRdb's copy keeps in-frame clones and lacks some. The profile shows approximately 41,000 clones, roughly 93% of them singletons. Sequenced material: PBMCs (not recorded whether the cells were cultured). These receptors all stem from a female donor with multiple sclerosis, enrolled in a pregnancy study. Each CDR3 is given with its conserved first and last residue. The order of the fields is J gene, clone size, V gene, D gene, CDR3 protein, CDR3 DNA. A D gene is named only where the DNA matches it firmly. Size tells how often a clone was seen (once, few, many) or the class of an expanded clone, and some rows leave it out.

TRBJ2-7 | - | TRBV7-2 | - | CASSLARSHEQYF | TGTGCCAGCAGCTTAGCTAGAAGCCACGAGCAGTACTTC
TRBJ2-3 | - | TRBV14 | - | CASSHPGTATHTQYF | TGTGCCAGCAGCCACCCCGGGACTGCAACGCATACGCAGTATTTT
TRBJ1-5 | - | TRBV7-9 | - | CASSLVGPGNQPQHF | TGTGCCAGCAGCTTAGTCGGTCCGGGCAATCAGCCCCAGCATTTT
TRBJ1-2 | - | TRBV6-4 | - | CASSESGDYGYTF | TGTGCCAGCAGTGAATCAGGGGACTATGGCTACACCTTC
TRBJ2-5 | few | TRBV19 | - | CASRQAGETQYF | TGTGCCAGTCGACAAGCTGGAGAGACCCAGTACTTC
TRBJ2-4 | - | TRBV10-1 | TRBD1 | CARTPTAGGVRAKNIQYF | TGCGCCAGGACTCCAACGGCAGGGGGCGTAAGGGCCAAAAACATTCAGTACTTC
TRBJ2-7 | - | TRBV10-3 | TRBD2 | CAISVGTSGSDEQYF | TGTGCCATCAGTGTTGGGACTAGCGGGAGTGACGAGCAGTACTTC
TRBJ2-5 | - | TRBV5-6 | TRBD2 | CASSFTSGTQETQYF | TGTGCCAGCAGCTTCACTAGCGGGACCCAAGAGACCCAGTACTTC
TRBJ2-7 | - | TRBV6-1 | - | CASGRIAYEQYF | TGTGCCAGCGGGAGAATCGCCTACGAGCAGTACTTC
TRBJ1-2 | once | TRBV9 | - | CASSVQGWVGYTF | TGTGCCAGCAGCGTACAGGGCTGGGTAGGCTACACCTTC
TRBJ2-7 | - | TRBV5-1 | TRBD2 | CASSGGGATYEQYF | TGCGCCAGCAGCGGGGGAGGGGCAACCTACGAGCAGTACTTC
TRBJ2-3 | - | TRBV7-9 | TRBD1 | CASSSRGLYTDTQYF | TGTGCCAGCAGCTCTAGGGGGCTTTACACAGATACGCAGTATTTT
TRBJ2-3 | - | TRBV6-5 | - | CASSYRTPGTDTQYF | TGTGCCAGCAGTTACCGGACACCGGGCACAGATACGCAGTATTTT
TRBJ2-7 | - | TRBV27 | - | CASSLWDGYEQYF | TGTGCCAGCAGTTTATGGGACGGCTACGAGCAGTACTTC
TRBJ2-1 | once | TRBV4-2 | TRBD2 | CASSQGAGTSAYNEQFF | TGTGCCAGCAGCCAAGGGGCCGGGACTAGCGCCTACAATGAGCAGTTCTTC
TRBJ2-7 | - | TRBV28 | - | CASSPLVLSSYEQYF | TGTGCCAGCTCACCGTTGGTCCTGAGCTCCTACGAGCAGTACTTC
TRBJ1-2 | - | TRBV4-1 | - | CASSQPGQLKGYTF | TGCGCCAGCAGCCAACCGGGACAACTTAAAGGCTACACCTTC
TRBJ2-3 | - | TRBV6-1 | - | CASSRDRDTQYF | TGTGCCAGCAGCAGGGACCGAGATACGCAGTATTTT
TRBJ1-5 | - | TRBV6-1 | - | CASGRLSNQPQHF | TGTGCCAGCGGAAGGCTCAGCAATCAGCCCCAGCATTTT
TRBJ1-1 | - | TRBV19 | TRBD1 | CASSLRQGEAFF | TGTGCCAGTAGCCTAAGACAGGGTGAAGCTTTCTTT
TRBJ2-5 | - | TRBV4-1 | - | CASSQDKGPVETQYF | TGCGCCAGCAGCCAAGATAAGGGGCCCGTGGAGACCCAGTACTTC
TRBJ1-2 | once | TRBV28 | - | CASSLLVRPYGYTF | TGTGCCAGCAGTTTATTAGTCAGGCCCTATGGCTACACCTTC
TRBJ2-7 | - | TRBV5-4 | - | CASNLWGHYEQYF | TGTGCCAGCAACCTTTGGGGTCACTACGAGCAGTACTTC
TRBJ2-2 | - | TRBV5-4 | - | CASSSGQNTGELFF | TGTGCCAGCAGCTCGGGACAAAACACCGGGGAGCTGTTTTTT
TRBJ2-7 | - | TRBV18 | - | CASSPSTRELAYEQYF | TGTGCCAGCTCACCCTCGACCCGGGAGTTGGCCTACGAGCAGTACTTC
TRBJ2-2 | few | TRBV27 | - | CASSLWAGELFF | TGTGCCAGCAGTTTATGGGCCGGGGAGCTGTTTTTT
TRBJ2-3 | - | TRBV7-6 | - | CASSPRTETDTQYF | TGTGCCAGCAGCCCCCGGACAGAAACAGATACGCAGTATTTT
TRBJ2-1 | - | TRBV13 | - | CASLPQFF | TGTGCCAGTCTACCCCAGTTCTTC
TRBJ2-2 | - | TRBV9 | - | CASSVVGTNTGELFF | TGTGCCAGCAGCGTAGTCGGAACCAACACCGGGGAGCTGTTTTTT
TRBJ2-5 | - | TRBV27 | - | CASSFWRGQTQETQYF | TGTGCCAGCAGTTTCTGGCGGGGGCAGACCCAAGAGACCCAGTACTTC
TRBJ1-1 | few | TRBV6-4 | - | CASSVQVNTEAFF | TGTGCCAGCAGTGTTCAGGTCAACACTGAAGCTTTCTTT
TRBJ2-2 | - | TRBV11-2 | - | CASSSDPRTGELFF | TGTGCCAGCAGCTCGGACCCGAGAACCGGGGAGCTGTTTTTT
TRBJ1-5 | - | TRBV7-8 | - | CASSLDGVLQPQHF | TGTGCCAGCAGCTTAGACGGGGTCTTGCAGCCCCAGCATTTT
TRBJ1-1 | - | TRBV29-1 | - | CSVGATEAFF | TGCAGCGTGGGGGCCACTGAAGCTTTCTTT
TRBJ2-7 | - | TRBV7-6 | TRBD2 | CASSALTSGSVYEQYF | TGTGCCAGCAGCGCCCTAACTAGCGGGAGTGTCTACGAGCAGTACTTC
TRBJ2-7 | - | TRBV30 | - | CAWSVFDPYEQYF | TGTGCCTGGAGTGTATTTGACCCCTACGAGCAGTACTTC
TRBJ1-5 | few | TRBV7-9 | - | CASSFGQYSNQPQHF | TGTGCCAGCAGCTTCGGTCAGTATAGCAATCAGCCCCAGCATTTT